This TCR beta chain was observed in a study of T cells expressing NK-cell markers. Study information: The authors derived TCR beta repertoires from sorted CD3+CD56+NKG2C+, CD3+CD56+NKG2C- and CD3+CD56-NKG2C+ T cells. Whole-study results and caveats: These clonotypes, the leaders elsewhere, also led the CD3+CD56-NKG2C+ fraction in four donors. About six donors carried dominant NKG2C+ clonotypes that made up about 1.0-7.0% of their CD8+ T cells.

The CDR3 covers 15 residues. With regard to this clonotype: What it binds is unknown.

Researchers built TCR beta cDNA using 5'RACE template switching with UMIs. TCRdb reworked the 5' RACE reads into one entry per CDR3 protein, no DNA. Found here are more than 20,000 distinct CDR3 sequences; the top ten clones hold approximately 53%. The rearrangement joins TRBV12-3 or TRBV12-4 to TRBJ1-2; the TCRdb D gene call, TRBD1, has no DNA to confirm it. Source material: blood T cells: a sorted CD56 or NKG2C T cell subset, CD4+ or CD8+ T cells, or bulk PBMC T cells (not recorded which). The sequence derives from a man aged 18 to 69 in good health. The chain's CDR3 is CASSRTGTGPYGYTF.